This T cell receptor beta chain stems from a study of T cells in Graves' hyperthyroidism and ophthalmopathy. About the research overall: Once the initial diagnosis was made, peripheral blood was obtained before any treatment.

Per the germline V gene, CDR1 is DFQATT and CDR2 is SNEGSKA (reference sequence). V was shortened by 5 bases and J by 10 bases, with 12 bases between the two germline ends. This CDR3 region has 12 residues. The TCR beta CDR3 regions underwent amplification using RNA transcripts as the source. A first-round RT-PCR of the TCR CDR3 used the HTBI primer set. TCRdb reprocessed the multiplex PCR reads with MiXCR, giving one entry per CDR3 protein. The sample has around 200,000 distinct CDR3 sequences, about a sixth seen once. Diagnoses rested on clinical symptoms, serum thyroxine and TRAb, thyroid ultrasound and orbital computed tomography. PBMCs were derived from around 10 ml fresh peripheral blood.

The chain couples TRBV20-1 to TRBJ1-6; the D gene is possibly TRBD1 (6 bases). The receptor comes from a man aged 40-49 years with Graves' hyperthyroidism. Sample: blood. CDR3 nucleotides: TGCAGTGCTGTAACAGGGACCTCACCCCTCCACTTT. Amino acids: CSAVTGTSPLHF.